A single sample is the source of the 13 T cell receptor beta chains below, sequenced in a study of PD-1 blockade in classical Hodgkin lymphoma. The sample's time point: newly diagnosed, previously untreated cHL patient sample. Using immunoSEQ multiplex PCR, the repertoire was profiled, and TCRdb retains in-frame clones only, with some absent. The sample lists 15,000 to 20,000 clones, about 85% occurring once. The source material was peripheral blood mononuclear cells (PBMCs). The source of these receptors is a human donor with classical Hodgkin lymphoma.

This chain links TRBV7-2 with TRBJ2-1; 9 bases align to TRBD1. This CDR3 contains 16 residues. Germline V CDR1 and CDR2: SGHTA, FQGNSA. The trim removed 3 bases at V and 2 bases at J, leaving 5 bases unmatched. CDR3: CASSLPGQGPYNEQFF. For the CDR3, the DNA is TGTGCCAGCAGCTTGCCGGGACAGGGTCCCTACAATGAGCAGTTCTTC.

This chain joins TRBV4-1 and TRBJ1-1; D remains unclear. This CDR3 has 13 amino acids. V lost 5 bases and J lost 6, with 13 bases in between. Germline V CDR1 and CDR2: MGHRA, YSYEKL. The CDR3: CASSFQAGAEAFF. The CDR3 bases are TGCGCCAGCAGCTTTCAGGCCGGGGCTGAAGCTTTCTTT.

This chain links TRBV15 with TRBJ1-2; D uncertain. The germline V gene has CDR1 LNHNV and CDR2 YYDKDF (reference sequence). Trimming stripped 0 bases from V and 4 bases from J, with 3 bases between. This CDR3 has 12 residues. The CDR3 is CATSRESYGYTF. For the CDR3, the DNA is TGTGCCACCAGCAGAGAGTCCTATGGCTACACCTTC.

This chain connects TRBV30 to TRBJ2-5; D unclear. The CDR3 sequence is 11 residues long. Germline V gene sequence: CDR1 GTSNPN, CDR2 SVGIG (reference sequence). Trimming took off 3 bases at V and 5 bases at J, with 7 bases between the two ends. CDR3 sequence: CAWRLRETQYF. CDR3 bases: TGTGCCTGGAGGCTCAGGGAGACCCAGTACTTC. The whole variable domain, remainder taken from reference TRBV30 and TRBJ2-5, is SQTIHQWPATLVQPVGSPLSLECTVEGTSNPNLYWYRQAAGRGLQLLFYSVGIGQISSEVPQNLSASRPQDRQFILSSKKLLLSDSGFYLCAWRLRETQYFGPGTRLLVL.

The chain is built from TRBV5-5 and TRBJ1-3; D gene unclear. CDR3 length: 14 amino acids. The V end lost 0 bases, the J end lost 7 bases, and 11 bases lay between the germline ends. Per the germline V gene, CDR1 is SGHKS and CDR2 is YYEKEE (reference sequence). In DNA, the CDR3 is TGTGCCAGCAGCTTGGGAGGATTTGGGAACACCATATATTTT. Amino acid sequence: CASSLGGFGNTIYF. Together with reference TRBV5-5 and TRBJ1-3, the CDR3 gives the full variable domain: DAGVTQSPTHLIKTRGQQVTLRCSPISGHKSVSWYQQVLGQGPQFIFQYYEKEERGRGNFPDRFSARQFPNYSSELNVNALLLGDSALYLCASSLGGFGNTIYFGEGSWLTVV.

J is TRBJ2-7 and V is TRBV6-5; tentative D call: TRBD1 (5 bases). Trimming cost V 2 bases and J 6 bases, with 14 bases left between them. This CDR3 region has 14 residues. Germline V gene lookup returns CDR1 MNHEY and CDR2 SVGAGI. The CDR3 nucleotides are TGTGCCAGCAGTTACGGCTACCGAAGGGGCGAGCAGTACTTC. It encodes CASSYGYRRGEQYF.

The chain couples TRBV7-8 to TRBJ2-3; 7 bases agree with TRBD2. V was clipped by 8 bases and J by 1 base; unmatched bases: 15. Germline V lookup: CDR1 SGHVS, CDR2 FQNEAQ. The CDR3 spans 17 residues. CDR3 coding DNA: TGTGCCAGCGGATCGTATGATTCGGGAGGAGGCACAGATACGCAGTATTTT. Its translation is CASGSYDSGGGTDTQYF.

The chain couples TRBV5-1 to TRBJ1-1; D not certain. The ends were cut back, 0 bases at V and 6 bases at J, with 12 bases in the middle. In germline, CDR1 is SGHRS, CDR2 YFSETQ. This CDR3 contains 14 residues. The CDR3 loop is CASSLGRGNAEAFF. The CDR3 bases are TGCGCCAGCAGCTTGGGGCGGGGTAACGCTGAAGCTTTCTTT.

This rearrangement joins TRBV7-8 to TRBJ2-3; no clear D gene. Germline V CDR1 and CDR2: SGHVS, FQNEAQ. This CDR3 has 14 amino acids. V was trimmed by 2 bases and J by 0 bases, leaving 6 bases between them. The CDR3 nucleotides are TGTGCCAGCAGCTTACAGGCTAGCACAGATACGCAGTATTTT. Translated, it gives CASSLQASTDTQYF.

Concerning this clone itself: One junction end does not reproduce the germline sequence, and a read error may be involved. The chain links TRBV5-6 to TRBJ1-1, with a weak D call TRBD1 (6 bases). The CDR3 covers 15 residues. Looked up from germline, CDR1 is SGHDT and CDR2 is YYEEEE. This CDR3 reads CASSAVGGGETEVFF. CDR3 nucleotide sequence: TGTGCCAGCAGCGCGGTAGGCGGGGGCGAGACTGAAGTTTTCTTT. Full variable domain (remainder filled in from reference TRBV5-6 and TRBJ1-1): DAGVTQSPTHLIKTRGQQVTLRCSPKSGHDTVSWYQQALGQGPQFIFQYYEEEERQRGNFPDRFSGHQFPNYSSELNVNALLLGDSALYLCASSAVGGGETEVFFGQGTRLTVV.

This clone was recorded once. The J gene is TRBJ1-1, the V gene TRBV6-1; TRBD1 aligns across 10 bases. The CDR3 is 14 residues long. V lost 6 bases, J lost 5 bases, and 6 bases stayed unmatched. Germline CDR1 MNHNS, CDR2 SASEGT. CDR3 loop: CASRGQGRGTEAFF. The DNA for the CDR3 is TGTGCCAGCAGGGGACAGGGGAGGGGAACTGAAGCTTTCTTT.

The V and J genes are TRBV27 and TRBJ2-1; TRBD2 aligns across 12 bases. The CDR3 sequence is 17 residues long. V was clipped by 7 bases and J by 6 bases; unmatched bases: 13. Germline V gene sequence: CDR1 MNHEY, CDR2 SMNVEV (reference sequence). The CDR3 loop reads CASTVPPTSGSGNEQFF. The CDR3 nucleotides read TGTGCCAGCACCGTCCCACCGACTAGCGGGAGTGGCAATGAGCAGTTCTTC.

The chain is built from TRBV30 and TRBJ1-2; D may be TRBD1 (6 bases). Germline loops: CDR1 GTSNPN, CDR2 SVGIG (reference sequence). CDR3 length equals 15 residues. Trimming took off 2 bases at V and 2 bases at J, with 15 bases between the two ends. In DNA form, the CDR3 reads TGTGCCTGGAGTCCTTTGCGGGACACCAACTATGGCTACACCTTC. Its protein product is CAWSPLRDTNYGYTF. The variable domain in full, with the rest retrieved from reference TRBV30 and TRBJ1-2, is SQTIHQWPATLVQPVGSPLSLECTVEGTSNPNLYWYRQAAGRGLQLLFYSVGIGQISSEVPQNLSASRPQDRQFILSSKKLLLSDSGFYLCAWSPLRDTNYGYTFGSGTRLTVV.